This T cell receptor (beta chain) appears in the sequencing data of a study of PD-1 blockade in classical Hodgkin lymphoma. The V end lost 6 bases, the J end lost 3 bases, and 14 bases lay between the germline ends. Germline values: CDR1 SEHNR, CDR2 FQNEAQ (reference sequence). There are 15 residues in the CDR3. The table came from immunoSEQ multiplex PCR; TCRdb's copy has only in-frame clones and leaves some out. The sample holds around 13,000 clones, approximately 91% seen once. Time point here: cycle 4 day 1 (C4D1), after five to seven weeks of nivolumab. Every patient had relapsed following autologous stem cell transplantation, and cohorts differed in brentuximab vedotin exposure. From thawed PBMCs, CD4+ T cells were purified using magnetic negative selection.

The material was CD4+ T cells from blood, obtained before the fourth cycle of nivolumab. The rearrangement joins TRBV7-9 to TRBJ2-2; D may be TRBD2 (6 bases). This TCR was recovered from a human donor with classical Hodgkin lymphoma. CDR3 coding DNA: TGTGCCAGCAGTCGGGACGGGGAGGACACCGGGGAGCTGTTTTTT. Amino acid sequence: CASSRDGEDTGELFF.